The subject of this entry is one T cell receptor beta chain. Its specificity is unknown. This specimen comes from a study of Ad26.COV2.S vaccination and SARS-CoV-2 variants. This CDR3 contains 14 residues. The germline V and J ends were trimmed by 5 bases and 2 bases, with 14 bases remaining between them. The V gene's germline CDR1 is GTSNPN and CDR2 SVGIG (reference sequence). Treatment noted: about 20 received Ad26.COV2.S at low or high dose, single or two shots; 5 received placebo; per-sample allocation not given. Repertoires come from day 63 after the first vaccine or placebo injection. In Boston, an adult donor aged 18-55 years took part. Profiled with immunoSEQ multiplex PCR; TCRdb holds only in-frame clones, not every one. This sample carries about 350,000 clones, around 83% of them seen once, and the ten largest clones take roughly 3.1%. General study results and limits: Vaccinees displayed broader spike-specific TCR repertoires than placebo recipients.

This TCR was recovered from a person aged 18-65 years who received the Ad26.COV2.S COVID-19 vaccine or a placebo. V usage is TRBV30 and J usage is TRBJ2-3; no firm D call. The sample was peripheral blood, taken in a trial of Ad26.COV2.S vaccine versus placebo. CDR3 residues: CAWRGDHSTDTQYF. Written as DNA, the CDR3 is TGTGCCTGGCGAGGCGACCATTCCACAGATACGCAGTATTTT.